This TCR beta chain was obtained from a study of cytomegalovirus exposure and HLA in healthy donors. Notes on the study in general: The authors confirmed in vitro that a few CMV-associated chains were specific for CMV antigens. An analysis was carried out later, and it reportedly showed fewer N-insertions in an Asian-associated ancestry cluster than the approximately 710-donor mean. Roughly uniform sequencing depth across donors was assumed, possibly incorrectly.

The PCR had 60 Vbeta and 13 Jbeta primers. Source study methods: Approximately 12 million of tens of millions of unique TCR beta chains were shared, per a later count. The method was immunoSEQ multiplex PCR; TCRdb's version includes in-frame clones alone and lacks a portion of them. Clonal size and the V and J genes are those of that table, whereas D and trimming came from the DNA. The sample lists about 67,000 clones, roughly 65% occurring once. Comments on this clone: Its specificity is unknown.

This CDR3 comprises 14 residues. V was pared by 9 bases and J by 4 bases, with 19 bases between. The germline V gene encodes CDR1 MNHNS and CDR2 SASEGT. The gene calls are TRBV6-1 and TRBJ2-7; the D is unclear. The receptor comes from a woman aged 25 to 39 in good health and CMV-seronegative. Sequenced material: PBMCs. Here the CDR3 DNA reads TGTGCCAGTAGCAAGCAGAAGACGGCATACGAGCAGTACTTC. It is translated as CASSKQKTAYEQYF.